This TCR beta chain derives from a study of beta chain features in type 1 diabetes. Whole-study results and caveats: There was a moderate but significant shortening of TCRB CDR3s in all four CD4+ subsets of Type 1 diabetes patients.

CDR1 is SNHLY and CDR2 is FYNNEI in the germline V gene. V was cut by 8 bases and J by 5 bases, with 18 bases left in between. The CDR3 loop spans 14 amino acids. Isolated RNA was reverse transcribed in full, so expressed TCRB transcripts were sequenced. Regulatory, naive and central memory T cell samples averaged approximately 3.4 million reads. Profiling relied on immunoSEQ multiplex PCR, and the TCRdb table lists in-frame clones only, not all of them. This table holds about 700,000 clones, roughly 13% found once. Points on this clone: Its antigen is unknown.

This TCR was sampled from a man between 18 and 29 years old with type 1 diabetes. This chain links TRBV2 with TRBJ1-2; D uncertain. The sample was naive CD4+ T cells from blood. The DNA for the CDR3 is TGTGCCAGCTCAGAAGACCTCCTAGGATATGGCTACACCTTC. Amino acid sequence: CASSEDLLGYGYTF.